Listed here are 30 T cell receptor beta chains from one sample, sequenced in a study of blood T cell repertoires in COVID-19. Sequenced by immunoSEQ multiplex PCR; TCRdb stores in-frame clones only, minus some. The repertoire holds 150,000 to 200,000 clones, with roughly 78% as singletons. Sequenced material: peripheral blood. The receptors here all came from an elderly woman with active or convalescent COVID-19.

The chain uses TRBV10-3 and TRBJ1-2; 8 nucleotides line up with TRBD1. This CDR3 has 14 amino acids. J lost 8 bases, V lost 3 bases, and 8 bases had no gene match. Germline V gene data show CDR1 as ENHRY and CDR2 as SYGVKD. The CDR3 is CAISDQGAISGYTF. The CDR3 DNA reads TGTGCCATCAGTGACCAGGGGGCGATCAGCGGCTACACCTTC.

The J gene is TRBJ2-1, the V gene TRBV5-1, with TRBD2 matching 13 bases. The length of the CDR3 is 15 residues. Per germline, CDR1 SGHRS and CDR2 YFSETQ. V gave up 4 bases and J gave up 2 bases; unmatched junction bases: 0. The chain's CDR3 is CASSGLAGAYNEQFF. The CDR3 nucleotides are TGCGCCAGCAGCGGACTAGCGGGGGCCTACAATGAGCAGTTCTTC. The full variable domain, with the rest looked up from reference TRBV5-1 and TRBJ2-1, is KAGVTQTPRYLIKTRGQQVTLSCSPISGHRSVSWYQQTPGQGLQFLFEYFSETQRNKGNFPGRFSGRQFSNSRSEMNVSTLELGDSALYLCASSGLAGAYNEQFFGPGTRLTVL.

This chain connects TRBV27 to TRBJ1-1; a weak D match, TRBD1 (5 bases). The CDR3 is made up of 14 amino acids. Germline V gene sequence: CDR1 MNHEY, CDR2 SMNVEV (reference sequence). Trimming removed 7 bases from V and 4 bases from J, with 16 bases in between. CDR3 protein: CASNLGHSGTEAFF. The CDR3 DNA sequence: TGTGCCAGCAACTTGGGGCACTCCGGCACTGAAGCTTTCTTT.

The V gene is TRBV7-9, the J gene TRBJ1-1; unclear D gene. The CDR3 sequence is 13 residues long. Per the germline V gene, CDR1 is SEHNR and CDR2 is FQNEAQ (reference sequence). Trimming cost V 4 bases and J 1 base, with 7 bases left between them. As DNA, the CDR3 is TGTGCCAGCAGCTCAACAGAGAACACTGAAGCTTTCTTT. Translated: CASSSTENTEAFF.

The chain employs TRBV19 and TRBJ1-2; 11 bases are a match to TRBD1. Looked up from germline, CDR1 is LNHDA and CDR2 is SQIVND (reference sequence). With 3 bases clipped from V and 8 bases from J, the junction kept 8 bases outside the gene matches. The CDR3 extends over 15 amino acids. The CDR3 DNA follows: TGTGCCAGTAGTATTCGGACAGGGGGCATCGGGGGCTACACCTTC. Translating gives CASSIRTGGIGGYTF.

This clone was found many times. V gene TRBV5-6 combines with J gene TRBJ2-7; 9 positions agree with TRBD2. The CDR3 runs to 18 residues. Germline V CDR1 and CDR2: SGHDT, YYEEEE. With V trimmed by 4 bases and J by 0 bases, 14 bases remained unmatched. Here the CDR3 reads CASSRGASGVRSSYEQYF. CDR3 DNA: TGTGCCAGCAGCCGGGGGGCTAGCGGGGTTAGGAGCTCCTACGAGCAGTACTTC.

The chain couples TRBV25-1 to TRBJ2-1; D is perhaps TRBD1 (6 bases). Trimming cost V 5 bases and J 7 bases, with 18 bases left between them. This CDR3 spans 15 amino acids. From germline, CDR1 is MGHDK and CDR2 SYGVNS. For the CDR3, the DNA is TGTGCCAGCAGTCGAGGGGGTGGTAGGTATAATGAGCAGTTCTTC. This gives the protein CASSRGGGRYNEQFF.

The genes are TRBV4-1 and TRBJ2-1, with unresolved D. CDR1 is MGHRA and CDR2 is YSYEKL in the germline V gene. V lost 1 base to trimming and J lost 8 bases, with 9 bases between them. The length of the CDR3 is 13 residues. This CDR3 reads CASSQVEDHEQFF. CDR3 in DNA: TGCGCCAGCAGCCAAGTAGAGGATCATGAGCAGTTCTTC.

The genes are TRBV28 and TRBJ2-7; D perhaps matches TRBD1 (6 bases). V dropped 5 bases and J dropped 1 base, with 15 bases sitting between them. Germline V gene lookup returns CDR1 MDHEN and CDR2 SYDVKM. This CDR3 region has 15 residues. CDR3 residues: CASSPEGDPSYEQYF. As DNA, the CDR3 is TGTGCCAGCAGTCCAGAGGGGGACCCTTCCTACGAGCAGTACTTC. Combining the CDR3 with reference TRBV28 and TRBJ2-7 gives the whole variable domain DVKVTQSSRYLVKRTGEKVFLECVQDMDHENMFWYRQDPGLGLRLIYFSYDVKMKEKGDIPEGYSVSREKKERFSLILESASTNQTSMYLCASSPEGDPSYEQYFGPGTRLTVT.

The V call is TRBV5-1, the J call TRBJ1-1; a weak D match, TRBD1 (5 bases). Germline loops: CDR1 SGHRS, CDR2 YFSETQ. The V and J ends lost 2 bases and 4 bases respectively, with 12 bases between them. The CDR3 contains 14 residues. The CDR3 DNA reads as TGCGCCAGCAGCTTCGGGGGGATGGGCACTGAAGCTTTCTTT. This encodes CASSFGGMGTEAFF.

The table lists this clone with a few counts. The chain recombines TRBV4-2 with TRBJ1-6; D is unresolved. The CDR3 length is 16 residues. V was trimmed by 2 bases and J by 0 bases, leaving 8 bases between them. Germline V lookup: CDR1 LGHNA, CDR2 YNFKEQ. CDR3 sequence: CASSQSGSSYNSPLHF. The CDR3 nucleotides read TGTGCCAGCAGCCAATCGGGGAGCTCCTATAATTCACCCCTCCACTTT.

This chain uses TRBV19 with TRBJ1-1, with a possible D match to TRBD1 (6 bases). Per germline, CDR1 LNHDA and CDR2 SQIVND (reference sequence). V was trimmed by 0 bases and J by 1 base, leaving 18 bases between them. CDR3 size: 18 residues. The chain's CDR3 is CASSIEPRQVFKNTEAFF. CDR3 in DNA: TGTGCCAGTAGTATAGAACCGAGACAGGTATTTAAGAACACTGAAGCTTTCTTT. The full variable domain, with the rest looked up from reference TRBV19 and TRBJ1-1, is DGGITQSPKYLFRKEGQNVTLSCEQNLNHDAMYWYRQDPGQGLRLIYYSQIVNDFQKGDIAEGYSVSREKKESFPLTVTSAQKNPTAFYLCASSIEPRQVFKNTEAFFGQGTRLTVV.

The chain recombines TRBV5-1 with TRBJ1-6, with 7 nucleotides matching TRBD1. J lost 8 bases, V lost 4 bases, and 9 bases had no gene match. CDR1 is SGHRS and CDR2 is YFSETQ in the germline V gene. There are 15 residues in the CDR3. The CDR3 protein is CASSAGTALDSPLHF. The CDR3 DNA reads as TGCGCCAGCAGCGCCGGGACAGCTCTCGATTCACCCCTCCACTTT.

As DNA, the CDR3 is TGTGCCAGCAGCGGAGGCCCCCAGGGGAAGGAGACCCAGTACTTC. Protein: CASSGGPQGKETQYF. The chain recombines TRBV9 with TRBJ2-5; perhaps TRBD1 as D (6 bases). This CDR3 region has 15 residues. V was trimmed by 3 bases and J by 5 bases, leaving 17 bases between them. Germline loops: CDR1 SGDLS, CDR2 YYNGEE.

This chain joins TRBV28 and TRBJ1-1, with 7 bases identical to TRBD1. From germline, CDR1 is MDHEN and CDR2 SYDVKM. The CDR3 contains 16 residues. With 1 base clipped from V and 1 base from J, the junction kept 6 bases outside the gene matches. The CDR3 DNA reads TGTGCCAGCAGTTTATTGCTGACAGGGAAGAACACTGAAGCTTTCTTT. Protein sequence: CASSLLLTGKNTEAFF.

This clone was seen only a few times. The CDR3 reads CASSQDYGTGGTEAFF. For the CDR3, the DNA is TGTGCCAGCAGCCAAGATTACGGGACAGGGGGCACTGAAGCTTTCTTT. The genes are TRBV4-2 and TRBJ1-1, with TRBD1 matching 11 bases. Germline lookup yields CDR1 LGHNA and CDR2 YNFKEQ. This CDR3 is built from 16 residues. With V trimmed by 0 bases and J by 4 bases, 4 bases remained unmatched.

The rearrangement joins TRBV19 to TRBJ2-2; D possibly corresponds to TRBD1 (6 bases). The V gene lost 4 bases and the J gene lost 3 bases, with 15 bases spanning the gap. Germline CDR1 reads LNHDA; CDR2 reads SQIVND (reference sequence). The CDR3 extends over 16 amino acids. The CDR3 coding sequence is TGTGCCAGTAGTAGCTACAGGGATCTGCACACCGGGGAGCTGTTTTTT. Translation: CASSSYRDLHTGELFF.

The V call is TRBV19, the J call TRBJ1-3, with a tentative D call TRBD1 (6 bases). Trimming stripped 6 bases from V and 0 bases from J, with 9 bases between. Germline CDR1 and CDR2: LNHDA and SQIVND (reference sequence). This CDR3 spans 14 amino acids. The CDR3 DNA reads TGTGCCAGTAGCCGGACAGTCTCTGGAAACACCATATATTTT. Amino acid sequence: CASSRTVSGNTIYF.

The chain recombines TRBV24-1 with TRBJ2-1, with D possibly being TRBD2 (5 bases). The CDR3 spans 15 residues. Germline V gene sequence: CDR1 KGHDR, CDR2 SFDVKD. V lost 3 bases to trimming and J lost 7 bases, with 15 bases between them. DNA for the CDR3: TGTGCCACCAGTGATCAACCGGGAAAAACAAATGAGCAGTTCTTC. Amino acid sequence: CATSDQPGKTNEQFF.

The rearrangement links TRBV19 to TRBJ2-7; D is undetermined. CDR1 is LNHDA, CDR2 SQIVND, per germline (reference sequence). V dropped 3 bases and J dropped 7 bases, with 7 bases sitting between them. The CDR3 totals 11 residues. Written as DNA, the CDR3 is TGTGCCAGTAGTATTGGTAGTGAGCAGTACTTC. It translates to CASSIGSEQYF.

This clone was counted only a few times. The CDR3 region is CASSLLILGLAGGTRVNEQFF. The DNA for the CDR3 is TGTGCCAGCAGCCTATTAATTCTGGGACTAGCGGGGGGCACACGGGTCAATGAGCAGTTCTTC. The J gene is TRBJ2-1, the V gene TRBV3-1 (or the pseudogene TRBV3-2), with 15 bases aligning to TRBD2. CDR1 and CDR2 from the germline V gene are LGHDT and YNNKEL (reference sequence). The CDR3 runs 21 residues. With 4 bases clipped from V and 6 bases from J, the junction kept 19 bases outside the gene matches.

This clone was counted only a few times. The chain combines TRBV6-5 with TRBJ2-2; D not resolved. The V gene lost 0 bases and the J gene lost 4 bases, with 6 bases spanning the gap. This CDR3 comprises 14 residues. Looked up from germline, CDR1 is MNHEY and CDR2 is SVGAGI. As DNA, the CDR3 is TGTGCCAGCAGTTACTCGACGGGCACCGGGGAGCTGTTTTTT. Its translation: CASSYSTGTGELFF.

The CDR3 DNA reads as TGCGCCAGCAGCGAAGGGACAGGGCCCACCGGGGAGCTGTTTTTT. Translation gives CASSEGTGPTGELFF. The chain joins TRBV5-1 to TRBJ2-2, with 9 nucleotides matching TRBD1. CDR1 and CDR2 from the germline V gene are SGHRS and YFSETQ. V trimming: 4 bases; J trimming: 4 bases; junction bases outside the gene matches: 5. This CDR3 comprises 15 residues.

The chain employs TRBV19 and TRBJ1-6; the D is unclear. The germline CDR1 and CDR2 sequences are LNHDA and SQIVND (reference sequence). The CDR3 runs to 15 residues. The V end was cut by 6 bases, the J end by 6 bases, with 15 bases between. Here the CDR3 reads CASSLSGKANSPLHF. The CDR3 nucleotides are TGTGCCAGTAGCTTAAGCGGCAAGGCTAATTCACCCCTCCACTTT.

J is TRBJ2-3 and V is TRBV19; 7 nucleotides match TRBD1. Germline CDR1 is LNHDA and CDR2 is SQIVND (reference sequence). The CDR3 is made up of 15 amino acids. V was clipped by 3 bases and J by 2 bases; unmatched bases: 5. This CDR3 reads CASSIGTAHTDTQYF. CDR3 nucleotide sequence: TGTGCCAGTAGTATCGGGACAGCCCACACAGATACGCAGTATTTT.

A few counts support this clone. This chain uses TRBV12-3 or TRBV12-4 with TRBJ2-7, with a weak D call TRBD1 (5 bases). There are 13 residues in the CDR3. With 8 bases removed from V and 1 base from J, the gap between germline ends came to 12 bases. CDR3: CASAPGFSYEQYF. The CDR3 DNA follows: TGTGCCAGCGCCCCAGGGTTTTCCTACGAGCAGTACTTC.

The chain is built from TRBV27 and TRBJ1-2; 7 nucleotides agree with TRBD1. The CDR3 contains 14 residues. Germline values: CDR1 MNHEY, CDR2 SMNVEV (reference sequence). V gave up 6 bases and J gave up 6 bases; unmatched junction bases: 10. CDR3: CASSTGELQNGYTF. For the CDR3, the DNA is TGTGCCAGCAGCACAGGGGAGCTACAGAATGGCTACACCTTC.

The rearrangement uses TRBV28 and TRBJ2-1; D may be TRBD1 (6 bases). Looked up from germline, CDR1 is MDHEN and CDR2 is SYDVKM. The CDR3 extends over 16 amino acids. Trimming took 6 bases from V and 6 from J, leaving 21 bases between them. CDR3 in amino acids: CASRLFAVGAGNEQFF. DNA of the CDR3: TGTGCCAGCAGGCTATTCGCGGTGGGGGCGGGCAATGAGCAGTTCTTC. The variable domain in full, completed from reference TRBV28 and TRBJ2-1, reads DVKVTQSSRYLVKRTGEKVFLECVQDMDHENMFWYRQDPGLGLRLIYFSYDVKMKEKGDIPEGYSVSREKKERFSLILESASTNQTSMYLCASRLFAVGAGNEQFFGPGTRLTVL.

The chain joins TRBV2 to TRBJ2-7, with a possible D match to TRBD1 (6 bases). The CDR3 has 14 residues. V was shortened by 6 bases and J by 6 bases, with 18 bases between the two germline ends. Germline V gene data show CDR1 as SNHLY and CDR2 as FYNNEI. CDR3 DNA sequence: TGTGCCAGCAGCCTACAGGGATCGCTAGCCGAGCAGTACTTC. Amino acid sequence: CASSLQGSLAEQYF. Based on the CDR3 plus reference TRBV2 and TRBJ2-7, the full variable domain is EPEVTQTPSHQVTQMGQEVILRCVPISNHLYFYWYRQILGQKVEFLVSFYNNEISEKSEIFDDQFSVERPDGSNFTLKIRSTKLEDSAMYFCASSLQGSLAEQYFGPGTRLTVT.

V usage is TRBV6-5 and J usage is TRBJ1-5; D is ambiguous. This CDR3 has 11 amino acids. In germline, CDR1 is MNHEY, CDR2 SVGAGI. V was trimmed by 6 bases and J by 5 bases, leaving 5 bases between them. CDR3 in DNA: TGTGCCAGCAGCCTATATCAGCCCCAGCATTTT. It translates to CASSLYQPQHF.